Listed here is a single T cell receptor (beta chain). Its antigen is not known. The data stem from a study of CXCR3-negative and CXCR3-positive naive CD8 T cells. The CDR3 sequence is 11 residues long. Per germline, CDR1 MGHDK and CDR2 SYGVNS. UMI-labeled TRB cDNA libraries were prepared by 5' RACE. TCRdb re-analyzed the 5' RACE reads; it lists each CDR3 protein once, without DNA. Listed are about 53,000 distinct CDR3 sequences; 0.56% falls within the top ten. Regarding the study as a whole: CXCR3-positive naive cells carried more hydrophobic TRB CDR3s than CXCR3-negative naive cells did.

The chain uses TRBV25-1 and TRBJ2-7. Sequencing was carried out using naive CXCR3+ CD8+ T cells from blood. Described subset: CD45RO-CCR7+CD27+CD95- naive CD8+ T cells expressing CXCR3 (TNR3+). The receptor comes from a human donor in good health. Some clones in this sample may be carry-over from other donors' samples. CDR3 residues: CASTHSYEQYF.